Presented here are 5 T cell receptor beta chains from one specimen sequenced in a study of T cell changes during pregnancy in multiple sclerosis. The protocol was immunoSEQ multiplex PCR, while the TCRdb copy is restricted to in-frame clones and leaves out a portion. The table records 84,000 or so clones, over 90% of them present only once. Sequencing used peripheral blood, obtained in the third trimester of pregnancy. The receptors were gathered from a female donor with multiple sclerosis, enrolled in a pregnancy study.

This rearrangement joins TRBV2 to TRBJ1-1; TRBD1 is a possible D gene (6 bases). This CDR3 contains 14 residues. Trimming removed 5 bases at V and 6 bases at J, with 16 bases between. Germline V gives CDR1 SNHLY, CDR2 FYNNEI. The DNA of the CDR3 is TGTGCCAGCAGTTCCACAGGGTCTAAAGCTGAAGCTTTCTTT. Translated, it gives CASSSTGSKAEAFF.

The gene calls are TRBV6-1 and TRBJ1-2; D not certain. Germline values: CDR1 MNHNS, CDR2 SASEGT. The V end lost 6 bases, the J end lost 0 bases, and 8 bases lay between the germline ends. The CDR3 length is 13 residues. The CDR3 loop is CASRGTTNYGYTF. The CDR3 region has the DNA TGTGCCAGCAGGGGCACCACTAACTATGGCTACACCTTC.

This chain links TRBV5-1 with TRBJ2-3; the match to TRBD2 covers 7 bases. Germline CDR1 reads SGHRS; CDR2 reads YFSETQ. Trimming removed 4 bases from V and 3 bases from J; junction bases left unmatched: 11. The length of the CDR3 is 16 residues. CDR3 residues: CASSPRRGGGTDTQYF. CDR3 nucleotides: TGCGCCAGCAGCCCACGCCGCGGGGGAGGGACAGATACGCAGTATTTT. Supplemented by reference TRBV5-1 and TRBJ2-3, the full variable domain reads KAGVTQTPRYLIKTRGQQVTLSCSPISGHRSVSWYQQTPGQGLQFLFEYFSETQRNKGNFPGRFSGRQFSNSRSEMNVSTLELGDSALYLCASSPRRGGGTDTQYFGPGTRLTVL.

The chain is built from TRBV4-1 and TRBJ1-5; TRBD1 matches at 7 bases. Per the germline V gene, CDR1 is MGHRA and CDR2 is YSYEKL. This CDR3 is built from 16 residues. The J segment lost 3 bases and the V segment lost 2 bases, leaving 7 bases of the junction unmatched. As DNA, the CDR3 is TGCGCCAGCAGCCAATGGCAGGGGGGCTCCAATCAGCCCCAGCATTTT. This gives the protein CASSQWQGGSNQPQHF.

V gene TRBV6-5 combines with J gene TRBJ2-7; 8 nucleotides align to TRBD1. V was pared by 6 bases and J by 2 bases, with 9 bases of the junction left unmatched. The length of the CDR3 is 15 residues. Germline V gives CDR1 MNHEY, CDR2 SVGAGI. This chain's CDR3 is CASRPRTGLTYEQYF. The CDR3 DNA is TGTGCCAGCAGGCCCAGGACAGGGCTAACCTACGAGCAGTACTTC.